This T cell receptor beta chain originates from a study of blood T cell repertoires in COVID-19. About the research overall: In each case, the material was cDNA or gDNA derived from T cells, B-cell-depleted T cells, or PBMCs.

CDR3 size: 11 residues. The germline gives CDR1 MNHEY, CDR2 SVGEGT. Trimming took 4 bases from V and 10 from J, leaving 10 bases between them. Study processing details: Reference gene primer amplification in the assay estimated nucleated cell counts. Assay: immunoSEQ multiplex PCR; the TCRdb copy retains only in-frame clones and omits some. V, J and clone size are those of that table, while D and trimming were read from the DNA. The repertoire holds 200,000 to 250,000 clones, with roughly 86% as singletons. Sequences were obtained from peripheral blood. This TCR was sampled from a woman in her sixties or seventies with acute or convalescent COVID-19. The V and J genes are TRBV6-2 or TRBV6-3 and TRBJ2-5; D is undetermined. The chain's CDR3 is CASSSFLGQYF. CDR3 bases: TGTGCCAGCAGTTCATTCCTCGGCCAGTACTTC.